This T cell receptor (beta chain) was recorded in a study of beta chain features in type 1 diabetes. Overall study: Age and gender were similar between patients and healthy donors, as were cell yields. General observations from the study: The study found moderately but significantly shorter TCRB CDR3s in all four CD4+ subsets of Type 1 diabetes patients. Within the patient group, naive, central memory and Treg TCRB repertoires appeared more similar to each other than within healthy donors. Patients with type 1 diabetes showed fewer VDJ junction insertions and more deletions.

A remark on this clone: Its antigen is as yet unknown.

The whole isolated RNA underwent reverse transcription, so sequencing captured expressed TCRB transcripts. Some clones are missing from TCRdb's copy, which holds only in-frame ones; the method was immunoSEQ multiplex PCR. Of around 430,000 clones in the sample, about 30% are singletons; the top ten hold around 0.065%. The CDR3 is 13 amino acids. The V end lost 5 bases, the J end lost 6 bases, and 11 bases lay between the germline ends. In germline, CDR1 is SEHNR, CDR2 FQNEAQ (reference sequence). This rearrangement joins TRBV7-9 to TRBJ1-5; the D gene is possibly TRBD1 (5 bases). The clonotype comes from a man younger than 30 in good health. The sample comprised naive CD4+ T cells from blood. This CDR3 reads CASSAGRGQPQHF. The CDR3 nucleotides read TGTGCCAGCAGCGCGGGGAGGGGTCAGCCCCAGCATTTT.